This TCR beta chain was found in a study of cytomegalovirus exposure and HLA in healthy donors. Study-wide background: The roughly 120 validation repertoires, a later analysis reported, used the same platform as the roughly 710 first-cohort repertoires.

General study points: According to a later analysis, TCR clusters from the first cohort tended to co-occur in the 90 to 150 validation repertoires. The study put some 150 TCR beta chains on its list as cytomegalovirus-associated.

Sequencing was performed with immunoSEQ multiplex PCR; in TCRdb, only in-frame clones are kept and a portion is missing. The sample consists of some 270,000 clones, 80% to 90% of them appearing once. This clone was recorded only once. Its antigen is not known. This CDR3 comprises 17 residues. Trimming took off 4 bases at V and 0 bases at J, with 19 bases between the two ends. In germline, CDR1 is GTSNPN, CDR2 SVGIG (reference sequence). The rearrangement links TRBV30 to TRBJ2-1; weak D call: TRBD2 (5 bases). The TCR was taken from a woman under 30 in good health and CMV-seronegative. Specimen: PBMCs. The CDR3 is CAWMARAGLSSYNEQFF. CDR3 DNA sequence: TGTGCCTGGATGGCCCGGGCGGGCCTCAGCTCCTACAATGAGCAGTTCTTC.